The sequence of this T cell receptor (beta chain) was determined in a study of neurological immune-mediated disorders. 5'RACE employing 10-nucleotide random UMIs yielded the cDNA. Each CDR3 protein gets one entry after TCRdb re-called the 5' RACE reads with MiXCR. The sample carries over 60,000 distinct CDR3 sequences, about 5% recorded once. 2 million PBMCs stored at -80 C were the source of the unsorted libraries. Germline V gives CDR1 SGHAT, CDR2 FQNNGV. The V end was cut by 8 bases, the J end by 5 bases, with 15 bases between. The CDR3 length is 13 residues. Regarding the study as a whole: No CDR3 amino acid sequences recurred among expanded clones across subjects, suggesting private repertoires in all groups. One related-CDR3 cluster, identified by phylogenetic grouping, held the repertoires of 18 of 34 multiple sclerosis patients and was a possible signature.

This clonotype has a count of ten or more. What it binds is not known. The chain is built from TRBV11-2 and TRBJ1-1; weak D call: TRBD1 (6 bases). Material: PBMCs. The sequence was collected from a woman in her twenties or thirties with multiple sclerosis. In DNA form, the CDR3 reads TGTGCCAGCGGGGGCGTATTGAGAACTGAAGCTTTCTTT. This translates into CASGGVLRTEAFF.